This T cell receptor beta chain originates from a study of beta chain features in type 1 diabetes (dated by TCRdb to 2016 to 2019). Describing the broader study: Mean age, gender distribution, total cell number and subset yield were not different between patients and healthy donors. A total of roughly 110 million sorted cells were examined across all samples, and the number of cells per subset was strongly correlated with RNA yield. In the study, TCRB repertoires of sorted circulating CD4+ T cell subsets from recently diagnosed type 1 diabetes patients were compared with those of matched healthy donors. Regulatory and stem cell-like memory subsets were isolated from only 8 patients and 8 healthy donors, whereas naive and central memory subsets came from all 30 or so donors.

What the work shows at the level of the full study, not this receptor alone: Naive, central memory and regulatory TCRB repertoires appeared to be more similar among patients than among healthy donors. A moderate but significant shortening of TCRB CDR3 length was observed in type 1 diabetes patients in all four CD4+ subsets. Because cDNA was sequenced instead of genomic DNA, activated cells with high expression could be over-represented, although the groups did not differ in activation or CD3 levels. HLA sub-analyses involved small numbers of individuals, so any influence of HLA type on TCRB rearrangement remained unresolved. Fewer insertions and more nucleotide deletions at VDJ recombination sites were observed in patients with type 1 diabetes, implying thymic rearrangement abnormalities. PCR might favor shorter templates, but patient and control samples were amplified and corrected together, so any skew would affect both groups equally.

Each donor gave one peripheral blood draw, averaging approximately 110 mL, which was collected into heparinised tubes. Naive, central memory, regulatory and stem cell-like memory CD4+ T cells were sorted on a BD FACSAria II using a panel including CD45RO, CCR7, CD25, CD127, CD95 and CD27. A purity above 95% was achieved for all sorted populations. PBMCs were separated immediately by Lymphoprep density gradient centrifugation and were stained directly, without being cultured. So that batch effects would be minimized, each experiment stained and sorted samples in pairs, pairing one healthy donor with one patient. This clone occurred a few times. Its antigen remains undetermined. The input lacks base qualities; no much larger clone sits a single base away. All of the isolated RNA was reverse transcribed with the High Capacity cDNA Reverse Transcription Kit, so expressed TCRB transcripts were sequenced. Deep immunoSEQ sequencing was applied to naive, central memory and regulatory T cell samples, giving an average of approximately 3.8 million total reads per sample. Sorted cells were lysed in RLT buffer and RNA was extracted with DNase-treated RNeasy Micro or Mini kits, depending on cell number. To prevent cross-contamination, each cell subset was processed individually, whereas patient and healthy donor samples were processed jointly. The immunoSEQ multiplex PCR was used to amplify TCRB sequences from cDNA, generating 87-bp fragments that spanned the CDR3 region. Amplicons were sequenced on the Illumina HiSeq platform. The source study handled its data this way. PCR bias was corrected computationally using synthetic template baselines, and reads within Hamming distance 2 were collapsed, with unmergeable singletons discarded. Reads were aligned against IMGT so that V, D and J genes, CDR3 length and insertions or deletions at six rearrangement sites could be assigned. Within each subset, clonotype counts were normalized to sorted cell number, and only after that were true diversity and Gini coefficients computed with the tcR R package. Repertoire sharing was quantified using the overlap coefficient calculated on TCRB nucleotide sequences. Out-of-frame TCRB sequences from naive cells were analyzed as a proxy for the pre-selection repertoire. In its TCRdb copy, this immuneACCESS table keeps in-frame sequences only and misses some clones. Where compared with another copy, unresolved V genes explain less than half of these, and the others have no known cause. That table gives V, J and clone size, and the DNA gave D and trimming. The sample data list roughly 500,000 clones, and about 10% of these were observed just once. The ten largest clones add up to 0.045% to 0.05% of the sample.

For CDR1 and CDR2, the germline V gene lists SGHRS and YFSETQ. The CDR3 runs 13 amino acids, cysteine and phenylalanine included. Solely the CDR3 DNA is kept, with 39 bases framed from the first base. The junction carries 13 bases between V and J, which are trimmed by 3 bases and 6 bases respectively. The chain was built from TRBV5-1 and TRBJ2-7, with no confidently assigned D gene. The sequence was obtained from a young woman in good health. The material sequenced was naive CD4+ T cells from blood. The cell subset or site label, as the study defines it: true naive CD4+ T cells. In nucleotides, the sequence is TGCGCCAGCAGCTCGGTTCCGGGTGGCGAGCAGTACTTC. Its amino acids are CASSSVPGGEQYF.